This note documents a single TCR beta chain sequence. This CDR3 has 15 residues. V was pared by 5 bases and J by 2 bases, with 13 bases between. CDR1 LNHDA and CDR2 SQIVND come from the germline V gene (reference sequence). The source of the sample is a study of blood T cell repertoires in COVID-19. Overall study: Donors in the United States, Italy and Spain gave samples during acute or convalescent COVID-19. PBMCs, B-cell-depleted T cells, or T cells provided the cDNA or gDNA that made up the material.

The repertoire was sequenced with immunoSEQ multiplex PCR; TCRdb's copy has only in-frame clones and lacks some. The sample lists around 480,000 clones, 87% occurring once. Participants came from around 25 US areas, aged about 18 to 100 years. The chain uses TRBV19 and TRBJ2-1; D possibly corresponds to TRBD1 (6 bases). The sequence was obtained from a young woman who had recovered from COVID-19. The sample taken for sequencing was PBMCs or T cells enriched from blood (not recorded which). CDR3 nucleotides: TGTGCCAGTAGTCTACAGGGTAGCCCCTACAATGAGCAGTTCTTC. Translation: CASSLQGSPYNEQFF. The whole variable domain, remainder taken from reference TRBV19 and TRBJ2-1, is DGGITQSPKYLFRKEGQNVTLSCEQNLNHDAMYWYRQDPGQGLRLIYYSQIVNDFQKGDIAEGYSVSREKKESFPLTVTSAQKNPTAFYLCASSLQGSPYNEQFFGPGTRLTVL.